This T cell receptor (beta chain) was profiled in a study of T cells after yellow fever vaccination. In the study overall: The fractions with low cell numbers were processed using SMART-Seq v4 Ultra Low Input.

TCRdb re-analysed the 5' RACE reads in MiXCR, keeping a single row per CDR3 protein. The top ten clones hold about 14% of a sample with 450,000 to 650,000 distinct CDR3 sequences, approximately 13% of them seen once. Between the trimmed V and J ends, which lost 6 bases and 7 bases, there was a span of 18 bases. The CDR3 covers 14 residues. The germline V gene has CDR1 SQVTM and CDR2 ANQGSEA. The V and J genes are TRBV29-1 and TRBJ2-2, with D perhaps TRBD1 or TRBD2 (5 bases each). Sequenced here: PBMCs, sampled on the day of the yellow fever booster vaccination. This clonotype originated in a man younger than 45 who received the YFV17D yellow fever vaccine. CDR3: CSVSPGKGRGELFF. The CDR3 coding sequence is TGCAGCGTGTCCCCAGGGAAGGGACGCGGGGAGCTGTTTTTT.